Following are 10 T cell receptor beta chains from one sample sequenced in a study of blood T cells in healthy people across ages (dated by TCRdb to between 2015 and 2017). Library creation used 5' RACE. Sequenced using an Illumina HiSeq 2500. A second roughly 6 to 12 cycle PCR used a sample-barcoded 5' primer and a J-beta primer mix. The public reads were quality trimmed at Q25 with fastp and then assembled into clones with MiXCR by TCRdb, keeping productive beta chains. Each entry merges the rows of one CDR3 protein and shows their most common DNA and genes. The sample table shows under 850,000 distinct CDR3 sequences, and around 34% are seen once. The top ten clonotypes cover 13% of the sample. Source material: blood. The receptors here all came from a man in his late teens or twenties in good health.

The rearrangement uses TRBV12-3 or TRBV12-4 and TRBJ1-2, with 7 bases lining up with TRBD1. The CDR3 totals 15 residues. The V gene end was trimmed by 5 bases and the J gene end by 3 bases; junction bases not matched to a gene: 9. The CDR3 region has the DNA TGTGCCAGCAGTGGCAGGGGGTCCCTAGACTATGGCTACACCTTC. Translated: CASSGRGSLDYGYTF.

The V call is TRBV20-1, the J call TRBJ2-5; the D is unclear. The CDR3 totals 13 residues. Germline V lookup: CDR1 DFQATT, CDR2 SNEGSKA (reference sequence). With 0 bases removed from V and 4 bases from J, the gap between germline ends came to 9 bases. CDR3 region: CSARDPLGETQYF. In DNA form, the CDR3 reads TGCAGTGCTAGAGATCCCCTAGGAGAGACCCAGTACTTC.

The DNA of the CDR3 is TGCGCCAGCAGCCAAACTCAGGAAAACTATGGCTACACCTTC. Translated, it gives CASSQTQENYGYTF. V and J are TRBV4-1 and TRBJ1-2; D is ambiguous. Germline V CDR1 and CDR2: MGHRA, YSYEKL. The V and J ends lost 2 bases and 2 bases respectively, with 9 bases between them. CDR3 length equals 14 residues.

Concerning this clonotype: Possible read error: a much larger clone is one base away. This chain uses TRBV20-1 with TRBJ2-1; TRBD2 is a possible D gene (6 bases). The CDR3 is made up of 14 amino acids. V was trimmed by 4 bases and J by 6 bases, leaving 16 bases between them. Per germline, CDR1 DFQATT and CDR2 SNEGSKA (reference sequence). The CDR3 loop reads CSAKDRGATNEQFF. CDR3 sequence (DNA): TGCAGTGCTAAAGATCGCGGGGCTACCAATGAGCAGTTCTTC.

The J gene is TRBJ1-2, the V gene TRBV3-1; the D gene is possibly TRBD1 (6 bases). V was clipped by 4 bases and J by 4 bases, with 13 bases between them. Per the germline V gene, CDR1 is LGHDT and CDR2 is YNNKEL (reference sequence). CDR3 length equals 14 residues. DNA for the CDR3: TGTGCCAGCAGCCCCGGCAGGGGAGCCTATGGCTACACCTTC. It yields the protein CASSPGRGAYGYTF.

CDR3 in DNA: TGTGCCAGTAGTATAGGACAGCGTGGGTACGAGCAGTACTTC. Protein: CASSIGQRGYEQYF. V usage is TRBV19 and J usage is TRBJ2-7; maybe TRBD1 (5 bases). With 1 base removed from V and 4 bases from J, the gap between germline ends came to 11 bases. Germline V CDR1 and CDR2: LNHDA, SQIVND (reference sequence). The CDR3 loop spans 14 amino acids.

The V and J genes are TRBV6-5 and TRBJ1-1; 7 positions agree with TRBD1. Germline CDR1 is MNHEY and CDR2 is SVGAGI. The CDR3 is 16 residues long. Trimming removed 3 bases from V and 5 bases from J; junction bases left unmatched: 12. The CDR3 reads CASSYSPYPQGTEAFF. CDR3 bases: TGTGCCAGCAGTTATAGCCCGTACCCACAGGGGACTGAAGCTTTCTTT.

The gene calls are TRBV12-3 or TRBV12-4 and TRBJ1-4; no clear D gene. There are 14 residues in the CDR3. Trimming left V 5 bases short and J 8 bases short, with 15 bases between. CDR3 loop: CASSPGGFGEKLFF. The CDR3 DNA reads TGTGCCAGCAGTCCGGGCGGGTTTGGGGAAAAACTGTTTTTT.

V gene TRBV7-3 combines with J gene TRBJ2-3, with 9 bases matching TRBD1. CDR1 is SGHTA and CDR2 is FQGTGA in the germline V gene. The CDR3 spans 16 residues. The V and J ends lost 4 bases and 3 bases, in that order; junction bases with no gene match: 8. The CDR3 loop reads CASSSRTGAGTDTQYF. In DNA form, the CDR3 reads TGTGCCAGCAGCTCCCGGACAGGGGCGGGTACAGATACGCAGTATTTT.

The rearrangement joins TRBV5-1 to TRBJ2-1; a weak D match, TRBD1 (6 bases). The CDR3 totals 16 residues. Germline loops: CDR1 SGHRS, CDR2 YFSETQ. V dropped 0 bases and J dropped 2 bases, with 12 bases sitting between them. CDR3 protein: CASSLGRDKPYNEQFF. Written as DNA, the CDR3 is TGCGCCAGCAGCTTGGGAAGGGACAAGCCCTACAATGAGCAGTTCTTC.